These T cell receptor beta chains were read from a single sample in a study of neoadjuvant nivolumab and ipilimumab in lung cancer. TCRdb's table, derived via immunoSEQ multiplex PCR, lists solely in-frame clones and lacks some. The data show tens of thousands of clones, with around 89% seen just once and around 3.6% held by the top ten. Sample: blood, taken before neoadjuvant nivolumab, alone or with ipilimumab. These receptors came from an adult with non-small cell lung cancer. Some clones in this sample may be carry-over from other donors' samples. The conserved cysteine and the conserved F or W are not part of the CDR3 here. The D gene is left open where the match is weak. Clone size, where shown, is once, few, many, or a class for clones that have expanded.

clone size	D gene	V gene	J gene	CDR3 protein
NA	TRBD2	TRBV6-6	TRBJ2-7	ASTDRAGSSYEQY
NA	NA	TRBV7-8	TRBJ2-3	ASSPVLSVRTQY
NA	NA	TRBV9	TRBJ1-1	ASSGRDGHTEAF
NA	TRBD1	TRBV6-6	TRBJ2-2	ASSFDRGPWGGELF
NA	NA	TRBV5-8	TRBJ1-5	ASSPGQREGAQH
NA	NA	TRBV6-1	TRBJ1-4	ASNKGDNEKLF
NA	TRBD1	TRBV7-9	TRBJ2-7	ASSVEGQGFYEQY
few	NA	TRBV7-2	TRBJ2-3	ASSLAHSTDTQY
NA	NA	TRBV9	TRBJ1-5	ASSAVWGGDNSNQPQH
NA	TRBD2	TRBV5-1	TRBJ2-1	ASSLGGLGPYNEQF
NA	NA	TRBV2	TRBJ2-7	ASTTDRYEQY
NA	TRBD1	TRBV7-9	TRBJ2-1	ASSSPAPSRGSQQF